Listed here are 19 T cell receptor beta chains from one sample, sequenced in a study of T cells in Graves' hyperthyroidism and ophthalmopathy. Researchers amplified the TCR beta CDR3 regions from RNA transcripts. Researchers ran a first-round RT-PCR on the TCR CDR3 using the HTBI primer set. TCRdb analysed the multiplex PCR reads with MiXCR anew, one entry per CDR3 protein. Found here are about 700,000 distinct CDR3 sequences, roughly 15% of them singletons; the top ten hold 10% to 13%. Sequencing used blood. Receptors originate from a woman under 30 with Graves' hyperthyroidism.

This clonotype was picked up a small number of times. The V gene is TRBV20-1, the J gene TRBJ2-1, with TRBD2 matching over 7 bases. CDR1 is DFQATT and CDR2 is SNEGSKA in the germline V gene (reference sequence). The CDR3 loop spans 15 amino acids. V lost 0 bases to trimming and J lost 0 bases; unmatched junction nucleotides: 2. CDR3 loop: CSARERLASYNEQFF. The CDR3 DNA reads as TGCAGTGCTAGAGAGCGACTAGCCTCCTACAATGAGCAGTTCTTC.

This clonotype was counted at least ten times. The J gene is TRBJ1-1, the V gene TRBV13; D gene unclear. V was shortened by 5 bases and J by 5 bases, with 15 bases between the two germline ends. The V gene's germline CDR1 is PRHDT and CDR2 FYEKMQ (reference sequence). The CDR3 totals 14 residues. CDR3 DNA: TGTGCCAGCAGCAAAGGACGGGGTACAACTGAAGCTTTCTTT. Its translation: CASSKGRGTTEAFF.

This sequence joins TRBV4-1 and TRBJ2-7; TRBD2 matches at 7 bases. CDR1 MGHRA and CDR2 YSYEKL come from the germline V gene. The CDR3 covers 14 residues. The trim removed 1 base at V and 3 bases at J, leaving 3 bases unmatched. The DNA of the CDR3 is TGCGCCAGCAGCCAAGGAGGGGACTACTACGAGCAGTACTTC. Amino acids: CASSQGGDYYEQYF.

This clonotype was detected many times. The J gene is TRBJ2-1, the V gene TRBV20-1; 7 positions match TRBD2. Germline loops: CDR1 DFQATT, CDR2 SNEGSKA (reference sequence). The CDR3 totals 15 residues. V lost 2 bases and J lost 3; bases outside the gene matches: 7. CDR3 protein: CSARPDAGVYNEQFF. In DNA, the CDR3 is TGCAGTGCTAGACCAGATGCGGGAGTCTACAATGAGCAGTTCTTC.

This clonotype was found many times. The rearrangement uses TRBV27 and TRBJ2-7; D is uncertain. Per the germline V gene, CDR1 is MNHEY and CDR2 is SMNVEV (reference sequence). The CDR3 spans 13 residues. V was shortened by 3 bases and J by 2 bases, with 8 bases between the two germline ends. The CDR3 DNA reads as TGTGCCAGCAGTTTGAGGCAGCCCTACGAGCAGTACTTC. It yields the protein CASSLRQPYEQYF.

The genes are TRBV20-1 and TRBJ2-5, with a tentative D call TRBD2 (6 bases). The CDR3 contains 13 residues. Germline lookup yields CDR1 DFQATT and CDR2 SNEGSKA (reference sequence). V was clipped by 3 bases and J by 3 bases, with 11 bases between them. The CDR3 nucleotides are TGCAGTGCTAGCGGGGGAAGGAAAGAGACCCAGTACTTC. This translates into CSASGGRKETQYF.

The genes are TRBV10-2 and TRBJ2-3, with 16 bases lining up with TRBD2. Trimming removed 3 bases from V and 1 base from J; junction bases left unmatched: 4. The CDR3 length is 18 residues. Germline CDR1 reads WSHSY; CDR2 reads SAAADI. The CDR3 region is CASSDVGTSGRGTDTQYF. In nucleotides, the CDR3 is TGCGCCAGCAGTGATGTCGGGACTAGCGGGAGGGGCACAGATACGCAGTATTTT.

This clonotype was counted many times. This rearrangement joins TRBV7-3 to TRBJ2-7; 8 bases align to TRBD1. The CDR3 length is 13 residues. The junction had 8 bases not matched to a gene; V was cut back by 8 bases and J by 5 bases. Germline lookup yields CDR1 SGHTA and CDR2 FQGTGA. The CDR3 DNA reads TGTGCCAGCGGAATGACAGGGGACCACGAGCAGTACTTC. The encoded protein is CASGMTGDHEQYF.

The rearrangement links TRBV19 to TRBJ2-4; D gene ambiguous. V was shortened by 3 bases and J by 2 bases, with 8 bases between the two germline ends. CDR3 length: 14 amino acids. Germline-derived CDR1 and CDR2 are LNHDA and SQIVND (reference sequence). CDR3 sequence: CASSMWTSKNIQYF. CDR3 DNA sequence: TGTGCCAGTAGTATGTGGACCTCCAAAAACATTCAGTACTTC.

This chain connects TRBV3-1 to TRBJ1-3; D is ambiguous. Between the trimmed V and J ends, which lost 2 bases and 0 bases, there was a span of 14 bases. The V gene's germline CDR1 is LGHDT and CDR2 YNNKEL (reference sequence). CDR3 size: 17 residues. The CDR3 DNA sequence: TGTGCCAGCAGCCAAATCTGGCGGGGAAACTCTGGAAACACCATATATTTT. Translation gives CASSQIWRGNSGNTIYF.

This clonotype has a handful of counts. The chain has TRBV7-3 and TRBJ2-3; TRBD2 is a possible D gene (6 bases). Looked up from germline, CDR1 is SGHTA and CDR2 is FQGTGA. V lost 5 bases and J lost 8, with 17 bases in between. The CDR3 contains 14 residues. CDR3 amino acids: CASSLTSYIGTQYF. The CDR3, as DNA: TGTGCCAGCAGCCTGACTAGTTATATCGGTACGCAGTATTTT.

This clonotype was found a few times. The chain recombines TRBV3-1 with TRBJ2-3; 11 bases agree with TRBD1. Losses at the gene ends were 0 bases for V and 3 bases for J; bases not matched to a gene: 8. This CDR3 contains 18 residues. CDR1 and CDR2 from the germline V gene are LGHDT and YNNKEL (reference sequence). CDR3 amino acids: CASSQDFGTGGWTDTQYF. The CDR3 DNA sequence: TGTGCCAGCAGCCAAGATTTTGGGACAGGGGGGTGGACAGATACGCAGTATTTT.

V and J are TRBV19 and TRBJ2-7; 12 bases are shared with TRBD2. CDR3 size: 15 residues. CDR1 and CDR2 from the germline V gene are LNHDA and SQIVND (reference sequence). V dropped 6 bases and J dropped 7; count of bases not matched to a gene: 10. As DNA, the CDR3 is TGTGCCAGTAGCTCGCTAGCGGGAGGGCCGGGTGAGCAGTACTTC. Residues: CASSSLAGGPGEQYF.

About this clonotype: One end of the junction is discordant with germline, which a read error may explain. The rearrangement links TRBV9 to TRBJ2-1; 13 bases fit TRBD2. Germline-derived CDR1 and CDR2 are SGDLS and YYNGEE. This CDR3 is built from 17 residues. CDR3 amino acids: CASSATTRLAGGYEQFF. The CDR3, as DNA: TGCGCCAGCAGCGCCACAACAAGACTAGCGGGAGGTTATGAGCAGTTCTTC.

This clonotype occurred many times. The chain uses TRBV20-1 and TRBJ2-1, with TRBD2 matching over 11 bases. The V gene's germline CDR1 is DFQATT and CDR2 SNEGSKA (reference sequence). J gave up 4 bases and V 6 bases, and 11 bases lay outside the gene matches. There are 16 residues in the CDR3. The CDR3 here is CSAYLAGGVGYNEQFF. DNA for the CDR3: TGCAGTGCCTACTTAGCGGGAGGGGTTGGATACAATGAGCAGTTCTTC.

This clonotype showed up many times. The chain employs TRBV5-1 and TRBJ2-3; 11 bases align to TRBD2. The junction had 3 bases not matched to a gene; V was cut back by 4 bases and J by 2 bases. This CDR3 has 15 residues. The germline V gene has CDR1 SGHRS and CDR2 YFSETQ. CDR3 residues: CASSPGLADTDTQYF. CDR3 sequence (DNA): TGCGCCAGCAGCCCGGGACTAGCGGACACAGATACGCAGTATTTT.

This clonotype was detected many times. The chain is built from TRBV27 and TRBJ2-7; D is perhaps TRBD1 (5 bases). This CDR3 comprises 14 residues. V lost 0 bases to trimming and J lost 4 bases, with 10 bases between them. Germline V gene lookup returns CDR1 MNHEY and CDR2 SMNVEV (reference sequence). The DNA for the CDR3 is TGTGCCAGCAGTTTATCCGGCAGGGTTTACGAGCAGTACTTC. The encoded protein is CASSLSGRVYEQYF.

The chain joins TRBV7-9 to TRBJ1-1; 7 bases are shared with TRBD1. The CDR3 covers 13 residues. V was clipped by 1 base and J by 9 bases; unmatched bases: 5. CDR1 is SEHNR, CDR2 FQNEAQ, per germline (reference sequence). The CDR3 here is CASSLGTTGKAFF. The CDR3 DNA is TGTGCCAGCAGCTTAGGGACGACAGGGAAAGCTTTCTTT.

This clonotype has ten or more counts. This chain links TRBV28 with TRBJ2-1; D is possibly TRBD1 (6 bases). Trimming left V 7 bases short and J 2 bases short, with 18 bases between. There are 16 residues in the CDR3. CDR1 is MDHEN, CDR2 SYDVKM, per germline. CDR3 DNA: TGTGCCAGCAATTCGGGGACATCCAAGACCTACAATGAGCAGTTCTTC. As protein: CASNSGTSKTYNEQFF. The full variable domain, in which reference TRBV28 and TRBJ2-1 provide the parts outside the CDR3, is DVKVTQSSRYLVKRTGEKVFLECVQDMDHENMFWYRQDPGLGLRLIYFSYDVKMKEKGDIPEGYSVSREKKERFSLILESASTNQTSMYLCASNSGTSKTYNEQFFGPGTRLTVL.